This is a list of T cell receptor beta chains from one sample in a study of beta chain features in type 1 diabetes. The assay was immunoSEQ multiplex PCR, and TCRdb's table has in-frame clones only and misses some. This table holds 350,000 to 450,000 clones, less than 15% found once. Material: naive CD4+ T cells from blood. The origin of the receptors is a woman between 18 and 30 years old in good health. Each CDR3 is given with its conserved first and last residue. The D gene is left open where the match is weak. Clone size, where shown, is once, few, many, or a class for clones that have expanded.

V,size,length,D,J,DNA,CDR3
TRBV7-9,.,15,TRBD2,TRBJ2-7,TGTGCCAGCAGCTTAGCGTCGGCGGGAGGTTACGAGCAGTACTTC,CASSLASAGGYEQYF
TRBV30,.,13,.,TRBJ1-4,TGTGCCTGGAGTCAGCAGGGTTGGGAAAAACTGTTTTTT,CAWSQQGWEKLFF
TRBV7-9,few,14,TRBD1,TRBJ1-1,TGTGCCAGCACTGGACAGGGGATGAACACTGAAGCTTTCTTT,CASTGQGMNTEAFF
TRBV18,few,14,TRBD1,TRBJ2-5,TGTGCCAGTTCAGCCGGGACAGGGTATGAGACCCAGTACTTC,CASSAGTGYETQYF
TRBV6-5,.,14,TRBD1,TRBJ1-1,TGTGCCAGCAGGACAGGGTGGGCGAACACTGAAGCTTTCTTT,CASRTGWANTEAFF
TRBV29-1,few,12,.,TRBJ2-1,TGCAGCGTTGTCAGGGACTACAATGAGCAGTTCTTC,CSVVRDYNEQFF
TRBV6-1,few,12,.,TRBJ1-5,TGTGCCAGCAGTGAACCTAATCAGCCCCAGCATTTT,CASSEPNQPQHF
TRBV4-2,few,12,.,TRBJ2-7,TGTGCCAGCAGCCGGACAGACTACGAGCAGTACTTC,CASSRTDYEQYF
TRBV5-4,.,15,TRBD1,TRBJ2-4,TGTGCCAGCAGCACCCCGACAGGGGCCAAAAACATTCAGTACTTC,CASSTPTGAKNIQYF
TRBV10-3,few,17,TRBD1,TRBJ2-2,TGTGCCATCAGTGGGGAATCCGGGACAGAGAACACCGGGGAGCTGTTTTTT,CAISGESGTENTGELFF
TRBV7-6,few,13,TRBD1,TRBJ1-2,TGTGCCAGCAGCCTAACAGGGGGCAGAGGCTACACCTTC,CASSLTGGRGYTF
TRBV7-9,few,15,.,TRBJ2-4,TGTGCCAGCAGCTTAGTGCCAGGGGAAGGGAACATTCAGTACTTC,CASSLVPGEGNIQYF
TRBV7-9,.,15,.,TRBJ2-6,TGTGCCAGCAGCCGGAGCGAGGCCTGGGCCAACGTCCTGACTTTC,CASSRSEAWANVLTF
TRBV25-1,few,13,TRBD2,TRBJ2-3,TGTGCCAGCTCGTTGGGGGGGGAGGATACGCAGTATTTT,CASSLGGEDTQYF
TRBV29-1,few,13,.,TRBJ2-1,TGCAGCGTTGATGGGGGGTGGGGAAATGAGCAGTTCTTC,CSVDGGWGNEQFF
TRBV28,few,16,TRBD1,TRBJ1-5,TGTGCCAGCAGTTCACCGGGACAGGGACTCGGGCAGCCCCAGCATTTT,CASSSPGQGLGQPQHF
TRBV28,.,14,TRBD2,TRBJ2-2,TGTGCCAGCAGTTCTAGCGGATCCACCGGGGAGCTGTTTTTT,CASSSSGSTGELFF
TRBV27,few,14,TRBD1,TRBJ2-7,TGTGCCAGCAGTGCGGGACAGGGCCTTTACGAGCAGTACTTC,CASSAGQGLYEQYF
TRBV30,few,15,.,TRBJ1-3,TGTGCCTGGAGTCGCGGCGGGGCCAGTGGAAACACCATATATTTT,CAWSRGGASGNTIYF
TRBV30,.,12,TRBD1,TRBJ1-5,TGTGCCTGGGAACAGGGGAATCAGCCCCAGCATTTT,CAWEQGNQPQHF
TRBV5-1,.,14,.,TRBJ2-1,TGCGCCAGCAGCTCCAGGGGACCGAGCAATGAGCAGTTCTTC,CASSSRGPSNEQFF
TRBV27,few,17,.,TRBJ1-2,TGTGCCAGCAGCCCAAACAATCAATACCTGACTAACTATGGCTACACCTTC,CASSPNNQYLTNYGYTF
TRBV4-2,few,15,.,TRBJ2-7,TGTGCCAGCAGCCAAGATTCAGGCCGGCTCTACGAGCAGTACTTC,CASSQDSGRLYEQYF
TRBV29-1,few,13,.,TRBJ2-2,TGCAGCGTTGAAGCTCAGCGGTCCGGGGAGCTGTTTTTT,CSVEAQRSGELFF
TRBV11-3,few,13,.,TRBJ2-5,TGTGCCAGCAGCTTAGCAGGTGCAGAGACCCAGTACTTC,CASSLAGAETQYF
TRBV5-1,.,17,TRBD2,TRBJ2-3,TGCGCCAGCAGCTTGTATCGGGACTACCTCGAGGGAGATACGCAGTATTTT,CASSLYRDYLEGDTQYF
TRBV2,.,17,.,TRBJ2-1,TGTGCCAGCAGTGTTCCCCCCAGCGGGTTAAGGAACAATGAGCAGTTCTTC,CASSVPPSGLRNNEQFF
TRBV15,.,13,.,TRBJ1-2,TGTGCCACCAGCAGGGCAGGGGCTCGTGGCTACACCTTC,CATSRAGARGYTF
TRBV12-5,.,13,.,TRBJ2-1,TGTGCTACGTCCACGAGCGGATACAATGAGCAGTTCTTC,CATSTSGYNEQFF
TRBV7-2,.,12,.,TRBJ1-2,TGTGCCAGCAGCCTCAGACAGGACGGCTACACCTTC,CASSLRQDGYTF
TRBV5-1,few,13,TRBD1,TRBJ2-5,TGCGCCAGCAGCGGGCAGGGGGAAGAGACCCAGTACTTC,CASSGQGEETQYF
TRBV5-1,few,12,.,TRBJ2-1,TGCGCCAGCAGCCCCGGAGGAAATGAGCAGTTCTTC,CASSPGGNEQFF
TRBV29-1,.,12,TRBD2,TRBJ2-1,TGCAGCACGGGACTACAATACAATGAGCAGTTCTTC,CSTGLQYNEQFF
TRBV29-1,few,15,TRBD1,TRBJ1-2,TGCAGCGTCGACCGGGACAGGGACAAAGCCTATGGCTACACCTTC,CSVDRDRDKAYGYTF